This TCR beta chain was recorded in a study of shared clonotypes between healthy human individuals. Concerning this clone: The antigen is not known. Other DNA variants within this sample encode the same CDR3.

The CDR3 contains 12 residues. Germline CDR1 is MDHEN and CDR2 is SYDVKM. Trimming cost V 3 bases and J 5 bases, with 7 bases left between them. Study-wide points: Incompleteness in sorted-subset sequencing, despite large depth, was shown by rarefaction.

In the original workflow: ImmunoSEQ gave junction-only sequences without quality scores, so filtering differed. Some clones are missing from TCRdb's copy, which holds only in-frame ones; the method was immunoSEQ multiplex PCR. V and J calls and clone size are those listed in that table; D and trimming were worked out from the DNA. The sample contains over a million clones, around 82% of which appear only once. Participating donors were healthy, HIV-negative adults free of recent acute infections or vaccinations. The authors divided CD4+ cells into CD45RA+ naive and CD45RA-negative memory subsets. Sequencing used memory CD4+ T cells from PBMCs. The subset was: CD45RA-negative fraction. V is TRBV28 and J is TRBJ1-2; D is unresolved. The TCR comes from a man in his late teens or twenties in good health. Some clones in this sample may be carry-over from other donors' samples. The CDR3 nucleotides read TGTGCCAGCAGTTTGCGCCGATATGGCTACACCTTC. Translation gives CASSLRRYGYTF.